This T cell receptor beta chain originates from a study of shared clonotypes between healthy human individuals (dated by TCRdb to between 2020 and 2021). Looking at the study overall: The cohort comprised two women and a few men aged 18 to 49 years. For each donor, CD4 naive and CD4 memory were each given three plates, CD8 naive was given two plates, and CD8 memory was given one plate. To estimate repertoire size and how much clonotype sharing occurs between individuals, the study deeply sequenced the blood TCR repertoires of several healthy adults. To increase sequencing depth and limit assay-specific biases, TCR repertoire library preparation and sequencing were carried out by different laboratories using diverse techniques. Each donor's leukapheresis produced roughly between roughly 0.85 and 9 billion PBMCs. General study outcomes and caveats: Compared with non-shared clonotypes, the clonotypes found in all four sorted-subset donors had higher generation probabilities. Naive subsets generally had larger estimated clonotype richness than memory subsets did. Sampling was restricted to blood, and TCR repertoires in tissues likely differ from the TCR repertoires found in blood. Because the study included only a small number of donors, the genetic and exposure-history diversity represented was limited. Sharing across a handful of donors was observed for 5% to 6.5% of naive CD4, less than 4% of naive CD8, roughly 2.3% of memory CD4, and around 0.42% of memory CD8 clonotypes. Pairwise subsampling led to the expectation that sequencing depth would affect the degree of clonotype sharing among donors. Rarefaction of sorted-subset datasets indicated incomplete sequencing despite the large sequencing depth.

Healthy HIV-negative adults with no recently reported acute infections or vaccinations were included as donors. Every donor was a Caucasian adult living in Nashville, Tennessee, USA. CD4+ T cells were enriched through magnetic negative selection, after which naive cells were positively selected on CD45RA and the remaining negative fraction served as the memory subset. Blood was obtained by leukapheresis, after which PBMCs were separated by Ficoll-Histopaque density gradient centrifugation and cryopreserved in liquid nitrogen vapor phase. Analytical flow cytometry was used to check the purity and quantity of every magnetically sorted T cell population. From each sorted fraction, genomic DNA was isolated and quantified by UV absorbance on a Nanodrop 2000c. This clone was detected a few times. Its specific antigen is unknown. No per-base quality is available; no much larger clone lies one base away.

Using the deep immunoSEQ assay, TCR CDR3 regions were amplified from genomic DNA by multiplex PCR. For each cell subset, the extracted genomic DNA was distributed evenly across all wells of several immunoSEQ 96-well plates, and each plate served as one replicate. For sorted subsets, each replicate PCR was loaded with about 200 ng genomic DNA, equivalent to 30,000 or so T cell genomes. Purified libraries were measured with a Qubit 3.0 fluorometer, size-checked on a Bioanalyzer 2100, and measured again with the KAPA Library Quantification kit. Each immunoSEQ 96-well plate was sequenced on its own single-read 150-cycle Illumina NextSeq 550 flow cell. In the source study's methods: Because the immunoSEQ output held only junctional sequences and lacked quality scores, the filtering could not match the filtering applied to full-length reads. Sequences were annotated with PyIR, a Python wrapper for IgBLAST v1.9, using IMGT germline references to assign V/J genes and CDR3. Any read was removed if the V/J assignment was weak (E-value above 1e-6), the CDR3 was missing, or the read contained stop codons, out-of-frame junctions, or ambiguous translated residues. V3J clonotypes were defined as sequences sharing the same inferred V gene, J gene, and CDR3 amino acid sequence. The percentage overlap between two repertoires was calculated by dividing the number of shared unique clonotypes by the size of the smaller repertoire. RTK rarefaction, the Chao1 estimator, and Recon v2.1 estimates of unobserved clonotypes were used to assess repertoire richness. Generation probabilities were computed with OLGA for all TCRbeta clonotypes obtained by the gDNA method from a handful of donors. TCRdb took over this immuneACCESS table, retaining in-frame rearrangements with V and J assigned. Such tables are incomplete; in checked studies, under half of the missing clones stem from an unresolved V gene, and the remainder is unexplained. The D gene and trimming were derived from the DNA, and the V and J assignments and clone size from that table. For this sample there are 850,000 to 1,200,000 clones; about 74% appear just once. The leading ten clones occupy about 1.5% of the sample.

For this chain, trimming is 6 bases at the V end and 4 bases at the J end, and the number of junction bases without a gene match is 6. From its cysteine to its phenylalanine, the CDR3 spans 15 amino acids. Only CDR3 DNA is held: 45 bases, read in frame from base 1. The germline V gene gives CDR1 as MNHNS and CDR2 as SASEGT. Sequences were obtained from memory CD4+ T cells sorted from blood. The cell subset or site label corresponds to: CD45RA-negative fraction. Rearrangement joined TRBV6-1 to TRBJ2-3, with TRBD2 matching 11 junction bases. This receptor was taken from a man aged 18 to 35 in good health. The CDR3 region: CASRLAGGGADTQYF. The DNA sequence follows: TGTGCCAGCAGGCTAGCGGGGGGCGGTGCAGATACGCAGTATTTT.